The rows below give T cell receptor beta chains drawn from one sample of a study of vaccination effects on CD4 cells after COVID-19. Their antigens are not known. Profiled with immunoSEQ multiplex PCR; TCRdb holds only in-frame clones, not every one. The repertoire holds 37,000 or so clones, with 66% as singletons. The sequencing used CD4+ T cells from PBMCs cultured with HCoV-OC43 spike peptides, collected before COVID-19 vaccination. Receptors were obtained from a human donor who received a COVID-19 vaccine. Each CDR3 is given with its conserved first and last residue. Each record gives: J gene, clone size, V gene, D gene, CDR3 protein, CDR3 DNA. A D gene is named only where the DNA matches it firmly. Size tells how often a clone was seen (once, few, many) or the class of an expanded clone, and some rows leave it out.

J: TRBJ2-3
size: NA
V: TRBV2
D: TRBD2
CDR3: CASSGRGGSRGTDTQYF
DNA: TGTGCCAGCAGTGGGCGGGGGGGTTCCCGCGGCACAGATACGCAGTATTTT

J: TRBJ1-3
size: few
V: TRBV18
D: NA
CDR3: CASSPWEPGTKGNTIYF
DNA: TGTGCCAGCTCACCATGGGAACCAGGGACGAAGGGAAACACCATATATTTT

J: TRBJ2-4
size: NA
V: TRBV7-8
D: NA
CDR3: CASSFSWSSDIQYF
DNA: TGTGCCAGCAGCTTTTCGTGGTCTTCGGACATTCAGTACTTC

J: TRBJ2-7
size: NA
V: TRBV9
D: NA
CDR3: CASSVEGGGTYEQYF
DNA: TGTGCCAGCAGCGTAGAGGGCGGCGGTACCTACGAGCAGTACTTC

J: TRBJ2-3
size: NA
V: TRBV18
D: NA
CDR3: CASSPNLPSSTDTQYF
DNA: TGTGCCAGCTCACCGAACCTCCCCTCCAGCACAGATACGCAGTATTTT

J: TRBJ2-5
size: NA
V: TRBV7-2
D: TRBD2
CDR3: CASHLAGGETQYF
DNA: TGTGCCAGCCACCTAGCGGGCGGGGAGACCCAGTACTTC

J: TRBJ1-1
size: NA
V: TRBV5-4
D: TRBD1
CDR3: CASSSKDRGNTEAFF
DNA: TGTGCCAGCAGCTCCAAGGACAGGGGGAACACTGAAGCTTTCTTT

J: TRBJ1-3
size: NA
V: TRBV30
D: TRBD1
CDR3: CAWSRTGVGNTIYF
DNA: TGTGCCTGGAGCCGGACAGGGGTTGGAAACACCATATATTTT

J: TRBJ1-2
size: NA
V: TRBV7-2
D: NA
CDR3: CASSSPRHYGYTF
DNA: TGTGCCAGCAGCTCACCAAGGCACTATGGCTACACCTTC

J: TRBJ2-7
size: NA
V: TRBV7-2
D: NA
CDR3: CASSFTTTRGPSYEQYF
DNA: TGTGCCAGCAGCTTTACGACCACGAGGGGCCCCTCCTACGAGCAGTACTTC

J: TRBJ2-1
size: NA
V: TRBV9
D: NA
CDR3: CASSVRGDSYNEQFF
DNA: TGTGCCAGCAGCGTAAGGGGAGACAGCTACAATGAGCAGTTCTTC

J: TRBJ2-3
size: NA
V: TRBV5-1
D: TRBD1
CDR3: CASSLAYTGGGLDTQYF
DNA: TGCGCCAGCAGCTTGGCCTATACAGGGGGTGGGCTAGATACGCAGTATTTT

J: TRBJ2-1
size: NA
V: TRBV5-1
D: TRBD2
CDR3: CASSWAQTSGGFSYNEQFF
DNA: TGCGCCAGCAGCTGGGCACAGACTAGCGGGGGTTTCTCCTACAATGAGCAGTTCTTC

J: TRBJ1-1
size: NA
V: TRBV2
D: NA
CDR3: CASRDRGANTEAFF
DNA: TGTGCCAGCAGGGATCGGGGCGCGAACACTGAAGCTTTCTTT

J: TRBJ1-6
size: once
V: TRBV5-1
D: NA
CDR3: CASSLFTGRRDSPLHF
DNA: TGCGCCAGCAGCTTGTTTACAGGACGACGGGATTCACCCCTCCACTTT

J: TRBJ2-7
size: NA
V: TRBV3-1/TRBV3-2
D: TRBD2
CDR3: CASSQSTSGGAVQYF
DNA: TGTGCCAGCAGCCAAAGCACTAGCGGGGGAGCGGTGCAGTACTTC

J: TRBJ1-3
size: NA
V: TRBV12-5
D: TRBD1
CDR3: CASGPPIKTGGNGNTIYF
DNA: TGTGCTAGTGGTCCACCCATAAAGACAGGGGGGAATGGAAACACCATATATTTT

J: TRBJ1-1
size: NA
V: TRBV2
D: NA
CDR3: CASSEVVEAFF
DNA: TGTGCCAGCAGTGAAGTGGTTGAAGCTTTCTTT

J: TRBJ2-5
size: NA
V: TRBV12-3/TRBV12-4
D: NA
CDR3: CASSSVGGETQYF
DNA: TGTGCCAGCAGTTCCGTCGGCGGGGAGACCCAGTACTTC

J: TRBJ1-5
size: NA
V: TRBV7-2
D: NA
CDR3: CASSPQPGQAPQHF
DNA: TGTGCCAGCAGCCCCCAGCCGGGCCAAGCGCCCCAGCATTTT

J: TRBJ2-3
size: NA
V: TRBV19
D: TRBD1
CDR3: CASSMTGVTDTQYF
DNA: TGTGCCAGTAGTATGACAGGGGTCACAGATACGCAGTATTTT

J: TRBJ2-2
size: NA
V: TRBV7-7
D: NA
CDR3: CASRERSGGELFF
DNA: TGTGCCAGCAGGGAAAGGTCTGGCGGGGAGCTGTTTTTT

J: TRBJ1-3
size: NA
V: TRBV7-8
D: NA
CDR3: CASSLDYRTGNTIYF
DNA: TGTGCCAGCAGCTTAGATTACCGAACTGGAAACACCATATATTTT

J: TRBJ1-2
size: NA
V: TRBV12-3/TRBV12-4
D: NA
CDR3: CASSFIRRDGYTF
DNA: TGTGCCAGCAGTTTTATTAGGAGGGATGGCTACACCTTC

J: TRBJ2-2
size: NA
V: TRBV7-9
D: NA
CDR3: CASSLPGELFF
DNA: TGTGCCAGCAGCTTACCCGGGGAGCTGTTTTTT